This T cell receptor beta chain was recorded in a study of blood T cell repertoires in COVID-19. Across the study: Whether acute or convalescent, the COVID-19 samples came from the United States, Italy and Spain. T cells, B-cell-depleted T cells, or PBMCs supplied cDNA or gDNA.

Study processing details: The authors estimated nucleated cell counts from reference gene primer amplification. TCRdb's table, derived via immunoSEQ multiplex PCR, lists solely in-frame clones and lacks some. For V, J and clone size, that table is used; D and trimming come from the DNA. The sample lists some 260,000 clones; nearly 90% were seen once. Sequencing used peripheral blood. The receptor comes from a man between 18 and 29 years old with active or convalescent COVID-19.

The CDR3 bases are TGTGCCAGCAGTCTTAACGGGGAGAGCTCCTACGAGCAGTACTTC. It specifies CASSLNGESSYEQYF. The rearrangement links TRBV28 to TRBJ2-7, with D possibly being TRBD2 (5 bases). Germline-derived CDR1 and CDR2 are MDHEN and SYDVKM. The CDR3 is made up of 15 amino acids. The V gene lost 5 bases and the J gene lost 0 bases, with 14 bases spanning the gap.